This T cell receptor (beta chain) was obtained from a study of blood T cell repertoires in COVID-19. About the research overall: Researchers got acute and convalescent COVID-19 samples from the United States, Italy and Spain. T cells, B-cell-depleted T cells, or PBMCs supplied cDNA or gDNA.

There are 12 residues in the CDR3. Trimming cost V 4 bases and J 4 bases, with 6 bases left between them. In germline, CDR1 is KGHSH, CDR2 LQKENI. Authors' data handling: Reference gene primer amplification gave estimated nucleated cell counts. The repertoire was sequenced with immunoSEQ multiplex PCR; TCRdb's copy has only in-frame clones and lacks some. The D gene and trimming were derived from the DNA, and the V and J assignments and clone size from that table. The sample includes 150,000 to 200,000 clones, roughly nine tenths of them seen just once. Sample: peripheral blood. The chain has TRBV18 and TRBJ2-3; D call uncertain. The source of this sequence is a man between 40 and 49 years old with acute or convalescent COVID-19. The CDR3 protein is CASSRGADTQYF. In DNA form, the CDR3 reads TGTGCCAGCTCACGTGGAGCAGATACGCAGTATTTT.